This TCR beta chain was found in a study of T cells in Graves' hyperthyroidism and ophthalmopathy. Study-wide results and caveats: Stable hyperthyroidism and ophthalmopathy were separated using 13 V-J signatures.

Using RNA transcripts as the source, TCR beta CDR3 regions were amplified. First-round RT-PCR targeting the TCR CDR3 was performed with the HTBI primer set. TCRdb reprocessed the multiplex PCR reads with MiXCR, giving one entry per CDR3 protein. The table lists more than 650,000 distinct CDR3 sequences, 13% to 15% of them singletons. Stable disease denoted Graves' hyperthyroidism without ophthalmopathy progression within 18 months. Germline CDR1 is MNHNS and CDR2 is SASEGT. The length of the CDR3 is 18 residues. Trimming took off 5 bases at V and 8 bases at J, with 27 bases between the two ends. This clonotype occurred many times. The antigen remains undetermined.

The chain has TRBV6-1 and TRBJ1-4; D may be TRBD1 (6 bases). The receptor's source is a woman aged 18-29 years with Graves' hyperthyroidism. The sample was blood. CDR3 nucleotides: TGTGCCAGCAGTACATCTGGACAGCTAAGCCTTAGAGGGGAAAAACTGTTTTTT. It translates to CASSTSGQLSLRGEKLFF.